Given below is one T cell receptor (beta chain) in context. It has no known antigen specificity. Base qualities are missing; no much larger clone stands one base away. The data were taken from a study of PD-L1 blockade in urothelial cancer (dated by TCRdb to about 2017). Turning to the overall study: All patients started therapy around 2014 and received atezolizumab 1,200 mg intravenously every 3 weeks. About 85% of the 29 patients were males with bladder-origin urothelial cancer, and 18 of 29 reported a prior smoking history. Under ten patients achieved durable clinical benefit and about 19 did not. An exploratory multi-omic analysis was conducted of the somatic, immune and clinical correlates of response to PD-L1 blockade with atezolizumab in urothelial cancer. An ECOG performance status of 0 or 1 was recorded for the patients, and 0 to 3 prior chemotherapy regimens had been received by the patients. Pretreatment tumor samples, along with matched peripheral blood serially collected before and after atezolizumab treatment, were subjected to TCR sequencing. Blood samples gave a median of about 140,000 T cells and approximately 85,000 unique TCRs, with a median clonality of roughly 0.081. Pretreatment blood TCR-seq was available for nearly 30 patients, at least one posttreatment blood collection was obtained for 24 patients, and tumor TCR-seq was available for 24 patients. Blood samples were analyzed at two time points: 3 weeks after treatment start (second dose) and 6 weeks after treatment start. In the same patients, whole exome sequencing and RNA sequencing of pretreatment tumors were performed in addition to TCR sequencing. Durable clinical benefit meant progression-free survival longer than 6 months, and TCR features were also tested against progression-free and overall survival. Study-wide conclusions, independent of this receptor: Improved progression-free and overall survival was associated with having pretreatment peripheral blood TCR clonality below the median. Patients with durable benefit showed greater expansion of tumor-associated TCR clones in peripheral blood 3 weeks after starting treatment (n ≈ 21, p = 0.022). Because the sample size was small (n of about 29) and many of the analyses were exploratory, the results are meant to be hypothesis-generating.

Between the V and J ends, shortened by 7 bases and 0 bases respectively, the junction contains 13 bases. CDR1 and CDR2, looked up from the germline V gene, are SQVTM and ANQGSEA. Inclusive of the bounding cysteine and phenylalanine, the CDR3 is 15 residues long. Only CDR3 DNA remains: 45 bases, in frame from the first base. Each PCR received spiked-in synthetic TCR analog templates so that absolute template abundance could be estimated from read counts. The immunoSEQ assay used bias-controlled V and J gene primers to amplify TCRbeta CDR3 regions from genomic DNA. Sequencing of rearranged TCRbeta segments was performed at approximately 20X coverage. The study's processing was this. Sequencing errors were corrected by clustering and CDR3s were annotated against IMGT to assign V, D and J genes. Out-of-frame and stop-codon sequences were excluded, and only productive TCRbeta rearrangements were used in downstream analyses. Clonality was computed as one minus Shannon entropy normalized by the log of the number of unique productive sequences. Fisher's exact test with Benjamini-Hochberg correction, at a threshold of adjusted p below 0.01, was used to find clones that differed between time points or between blood and tumor. The table comes from immuneACCESS by way of TCRdb, which keeps in-frame sequences with V and J called. Part of the clones is missing from these tables; in studies checked, under half for an unresolved V gene and the rest for unknown reasons. V and J calls plus clone size are reproduced from that table; the DNA served to infer D and trimming. This sample is represented by roughly 74,000 clones; about 90% of them were singletons. 5% to 7% of the sample lies in the top ten.

The cohort included 25 to 35 patients with locally advanced or metastatic urothelial carcinoma who were treated at Memorial Sloan Kettering on a trial protocol. Peripheral blood mononuclear cells were collected pretreatment and during treatment, at between 1 and 8 total time points per patient. The Qiagen DNeasy Blood extraction kit was used to purify genomic DNA from total PBMCs and tumor samples. PBMCs were collected pretreatment and during treatment, and were isolated and stored as previously described. The sequencing used PBMCs, collected around atezolizumab (anti-PD-L1) treatment. The rearrangement joined TRBV29-1 to TRBJ2-6; perhaps TRBD1 is the D gene, with 5 bases matching. The receptor was derived from a woman in her 70s with urothelial cancer. CDR3 protein: CSAGPGYSGANVLTF. The DNA is TGCAGCGCAGGGCCAGGATACTCTGGGGCCAACGTCCTGACTTTC.